This entry concerns a single T cell receptor (beta chain). The sample comes from a study of blood T cells in healthy people across ages. Germline values: CDR1 KGHSH, CDR2 LQKENI. V dropped 0 bases and J dropped 8 bases, with 13 bases sitting between them. The CDR3 is 14 residues long. Then a second PCR, running about 6 to 11 cycles, was carried out with a sample-barcoded 5' primer and a J-beta primer mix. Each CDR3 protein is one row after TCRdb ran MiXCR on the 5' RACE reads. Of 1.5 million to 2 million distinct CDR3 sequences listed, about 50% were seen once; the top ten hold over 2%. This TCR was recovered from a woman aged 35 to 49 in good health. This chain links TRBV18 with TRBJ1-2, with D unclear. Sequenced: blood. CDR3 sequence (DNA): TGTGCCAGCTCACCACCAACGGACCGAGGAGGCTACACCTTC. Translated: CASSPPTDRGGYTF.